A single sample is the source of the 28 T cell receptor beta chains below, sequenced in a study of CD8 T cells in ankylosing spondylitis. TCRdb passed the 5' RACE reads through MiXCR, listing each CDR3 protein once. The sample includes about 540,000 distinct CDR3 sequences, over 9.5% of them seen just once. Study-level findings and limits: Typical of ankylosing spondylitis blood, it appeared, was a TCR beta motif of several highly homologous variants.

For these receptors, no antigen is known. The sequenced sample consisted of blood, either unsorted or a sorted T cell fraction (not recorded which). Receptors were obtained from a male donor with ankylosing spondylitis.

This chain uses TRBV20-1 with TRBJ1-1; D perhaps matches TRBD1 (5 bases). V dropped 3 bases and J dropped 9 bases, with 23 bases sitting between them. This CDR3 contains 15 residues. Germline loops: CDR1 DFQATT, CDR2 SNEGSKA (reference sequence). The CDR3 reads CSARVMGEDGVQAFF. As DNA, the CDR3 is TGCAGTGCTAGGGTAATGGGGGAAGATGGGGTTCAAGCTTTCTTT.

This clonotype appeared a few times. The chain uses TRBV4-1 and TRBJ1-1; TRBD1 agrees at 8 bases. V lost 3 bases, J lost 5 bases, and 11 bases stayed unmatched. The CDR3 has 16 amino acids. Germline V lookup: CDR1 MGHRA, CDR2 YSYEKL. The DNA for the CDR3 is TGCGCCAGCAGCCACTTCCCCAGGGGGCGGGGGACTGAAGCTTTCTTT. Its protein is CASSHFPRGRGTEAFF.

The sample holds a few counts of this clonotype. The rearrangement joins TRBV29-1 to TRBJ2-1; D might be TRBD1 (5 bases). The CDR3 length is 14 residues. Trimming took 6 bases from V and 0 from J, leaving 12 bases between them. Germline lookup yields CDR1 SQVTM and CDR2 ANQGSEA. The CDR3 spells CSVSRVPSYNEQFF. The DNA for the CDR3 is TGCAGCGTCTCCAGGGTACCCTCCTACAATGAGCAGTTCTTC.

CDR3 in amino acids: CASSEEQGYYNEQFF. In nucleotides, the CDR3 is TGTGCCAGCAGTGAGGAACAGGGGTACTACAATGAGCAGTTCTTC. The gene calls are TRBV6-1 and TRBJ2-1, with 7 bases fitting TRBD1. Germline V lookup: CDR1 MNHNS, CDR2 SASEGT. The CDR3 runs 15 residues. The V and J ends lost 3 bases and 3 bases, in that order; junction bases with no gene match: 5.

This chain joins TRBV24-1 and TRBJ2-2; 9 nucleotides match TRBD2. The CDR3 has 17 amino acids. Germline V CDR1 and CDR2: KGHDR, SFDVKD. V shed 5 bases, J shed 7 bases, and the junction held 13 bases outside the gene matches. CDR3 in amino acids: CATSAESPGLAGGELFF. CDR3 coding DNA: TGTGCCACCAGTGCCGAAAGCCCGGGACTAGCTGGCGGGGAGCTGTTTTTT.

The chain combines TRBV10-3 with TRBJ2-7; D might be TRBD1 (6 bases). This CDR3 has 16 residues. Trimming removed 7 bases at V and 0 bases at J, with 19 bases between. Per germline, CDR1 ENHRY and CDR2 SYGVKD. CDR3 DNA sequence: TGTGCCATCATATCAACCCCAGCGGACAGCTCCTACGAGCAGTACGTC. Its translation is CAIISTPADSSYEQYV.

The chain uses TRBV3-1 and TRBJ2-7, with D uncertain. The CDR3 extends over 12 amino acids. V lost 1 base and J lost 6, with 7 bases in between. CDR1 LGHDT and CDR2 YNNKEL come from the germline V gene (reference sequence). The CDR3 is CASSQALGEQYV. DNA of the CDR3: TGTGCCAGCAGCCAAGCCCTGGGCGAGCAGTACGTC.

This CDR3 reads CASSFRKNIQYF. CDR3 nucleotide sequence: TGTGCCAGCAGTTTCAGAAAAAACATTCAGTACTTC. This rearrangement joins TRBV12-3 or TRBV12-4 to TRBJ2-4; D unclear. V lost 3 bases to trimming and J lost 4 bases, with 4 bases between them. This CDR3 comprises 12 residues.

The sample holds many counts of this clonotype. The chain is built from TRBV29-1 and TRBJ2-3; D is perhaps TRBD2 (5 bases). CDR1 is SQVTM and CDR2 is ANQGSEA in the germline V gene. Trimming removed 6 bases at V and 3 bases at J, with 16 bases between. The CDR3 covers 14 residues. The CDR3 protein is CSVSTSTGTDTQYF. The CDR3 DNA sequence: TGCAGCGTGTCCACTAGTACGGGAACAGATACGCAGTATTTT.

The chain combines TRBV20-1 with TRBJ2-1; D might be TRBD2 (5 bases). V gave up 5 bases and J gave up 5 bases, with 16 bases separating them. The CDR3 consists of 14 residues. Per germline, CDR1 DFQATT and CDR2 SNEGSKA (reference sequence). CDR3: CSARLSPGDNEQFF. The CDR3 bases are TGCAGTGCTCGACTTTCCCCCGGGGACAATGAGCAGTTCTTC.

This sequence joins TRBV5-6 and TRBJ2-7; D remains unclear. Looked up from germline, CDR1 is SGHDT and CDR2 is YYEEEE. V shed 4 bases and J shed 1 base, with 18 bases lying between them. The CDR3 consists of 16 residues. CDR3 in amino acids: CASSPSSWGSSYEQYF. Written as DNA, the CDR3 is TGTGCCAGCAGCCCTTCGAGCTGGGGATCTTCCTACGAGCAGTACTTC.

This clonotype has only a few counts. The gene calls are TRBV20-1 and TRBJ1-5, with 7 positions matching TRBD1. Germline lookup yields CDR1 DFQATT and CDR2 SNEGSKA (reference sequence). The CDR3 length is 14 residues. V trimming: 6 bases; J trimming: 2 bases; junction bases outside the gene matches: 7. CDR3 amino acids: CSATDREGNQPQHF. CDR3 DNA sequence: TGCAGTGCAACCGACAGGGAAGGCAATCAGCCCCAGCATTTT.

As for this clonotype: One base away lies a much larger clone, so this may be a sequencing read error. This rearrangement joins TRBV29-1 to TRBJ2-3; D may correspond to TRBD1 or TRBD2 (6 bases each). Germline-derived CDR1 and CDR2 are SQVTM and ANQGSEA. The CDR3 is 13 amino acids. V lost 4 bases, J lost 1 base, and 9 bases lay in between. The CDR3 region is CSVAGGRTDTQYF. CDR3 nucleotide sequence: TGCAGCGTTGCCGGGGGCCGCACAGATACGCAGTATTTT.

This clonotype was seen a few times. The gene calls are TRBV30 and TRBJ2-7; D is unclear. Looked up from germline, CDR1 is GTSNPN and CDR2 is SVGIG (reference sequence). Between the trimmed V and J ends, which lost 2 bases and 2 bases, there was a span of 7 bases. The CDR3 contains 12 residues. CDR3 sequence (DNA): TGTGCCTGGAGTAGGATAACCTACGAGCAGTACTTC. This codes for CAWSRITYEQYF.

The sample holds a few counts of this clonotype. CDR3 region: CASSKTAAPYNEQFF. The CDR3 DNA sequence: TGTGCCAGCAGTAAGACAGCAGCCCCCTACAATGAGCAGTTCTTC. The chain carries TRBV27 and TRBJ2-1; D perhaps matches TRBD1 (5 bases). V lost 5 bases and J 2 bases, leaving 13 bases between the germline ends. Germline lookup yields CDR1 MNHEY and CDR2 SMNVEV (reference sequence). This CDR3 has 15 amino acids.

The chain is built from TRBV27 and TRBJ1-1; perhaps TRBD1 as D (5 bases). The germline gives CDR1 MNHEY, CDR2 SMNVEV (reference sequence). The germline V and J ends were trimmed by 3 bases and 2 bases, with 7 bases remaining between them. CDR3 size: 13 residues. This CDR3 is CASSFGHNTEAFF. CDR3 nucleotides: TGTGCCAGCAGTTTCGGACATAACACTGAAGCTTTCTTT.

This clonotype came up a few times. CDR3 bases: TGTGCCAGCAGCTTGCTCAGGGGGTTCGGGATCTACGAGCAGTACTTC. Translated, it gives CASSLLRGFGIYEQYF. This rearrangement joins TRBV5-8 to TRBJ2-7; TRBD1 matches 7 bases. V lost 1 base to trimming and J lost 3 bases; unmatched junction nucleotides: 10. This CDR3 region has 16 residues. The germline V gene has CDR1 SGHTS and CDR2 YDEGEE. Using reference TRBV5-8 and TRBJ2-7 for the parts outside the CDR3, the full variable domain is EAGVTQSPTHLIKTRGQQATLRCSPISGHTSVYWYQQALGLGLQFLLWYDEGEERNRGNFPPRFSGRQFPNYSSELNVNALELEDSALYLCASSLLRGFGIYEQYFGPGTRLTVT.

This clonotype has a handful of counts. The CDR3 sequence is CASSLGQTGTEAFF. In DNA form, the CDR3 reads TGCGCCAGCAGCTTGGGGCAGACAGGTACTGAAGCTTTCTTT. V is TRBV5-1 and J is TRBJ1-1, with a tentative D call TRBD1 (6 bases). Trimming took 0 bases from V and 5 from J, leaving 11 bases between them. The CDR3 runs 14 residues. Germline-derived CDR1 and CDR2 are SGHRS and YFSETQ.

In this sample, this clonotype turned up a few times. The V gene is TRBV20-1, the J gene TRBJ2-7; no reliable D call. Trimming left V 3 bases short and J 1 base short, with 7 bases between. Germline CDR1 is DFQATT and CDR2 is SNEGSKA (reference sequence). There are 12 residues in the CDR3. The CDR3 region has the DNA TGCAGTGCTAGCGAGGATTCCTACGAGCAGTACTTC. It translates to CSASEDSYEQYF.

This rearrangement joins TRBV6-5 to TRBJ1-5; D is ambiguous. V was trimmed by 2 bases and J by 5 bases, leaving 10 bases between them. The CDR3 loop spans 14 amino acids. Germline CDR1 and CDR2: MNHEY and SVGAGI. CDR3 residues: CASSYVVGDQPQHF. CDR3 bases: TGTGCCAGCAGTTACGTTGTCGGGGATCAGCCCCAGCATTTT.

The V and J genes are TRBV7-2 and TRBJ2-7, with D perhaps TRBD1 or TRBD2 (5 bases each). V lost 5 bases and J 2 bases, leaving 13 bases between the germline ends. The CDR3 is 14 residues long. Per germline, CDR1 SGHTA and CDR2 FQGNSA. The CDR3 sequence is CASSPGTATYEQYF. CDR3 nucleotide sequence: TGTGCCAGCAGCCCCGGGACGGCTACCTACGAGCAGTACTTC.

This clonotype turned up a few times. The V call is TRBV10-2, the J call TRBJ1-1; D call uncertain. Between the trimmed V and J ends, which lost 4 bases and 5 bases, there was a span of 17 bases. The germline gives CDR1 WSHSY, CDR2 SAAADI. CDR3 length: 15 amino acids. The CDR3 DNA reads TGCGCCAGCAGTGTCTATAGCCACTGGACGACTGAAGCTTTCTTT. The encoded protein is CASSVYSHWTTEAFF.

This clonotype was recorded a few times. This chain connects TRBV9 to TRBJ1-3; perhaps TRBD1 as D (6 bases). Trimming removed 1 base from V and 0 bases from J, with 11 bases in between. The CDR3 has 16 amino acids. Germline assignment: CDR1 SGDLS and CDR2 YYNGEE. CDR3 coding DNA: TGTGCCAGCAGCGTACGGGGGGACATCTCTGGAAACACCATATATTTT. It is translated as CASSVRGDISGNTIYF.

The table lists this clonotype with a few counts. The V gene is TRBV11-2, the J gene TRBJ2-4; TRBD2 matches at 8 bases. V lost 3 bases to trimming and J lost 2 bases; unmatched junction nucleotides: 12. CDR3 size: 18 residues. CDR1 is SGHAT and CDR2 is FQNNGV in the germline V gene. The CDR3 nucleotides are TGTGCCAGCAGCTTCGGCGGGTCAGCGGGAGCCCCCAAAAACATTCAGTACTTC. Translated: CASSFGGSAGAPKNIQYF.

The sample holds a few counts of this clonotype. The chain links TRBV12-3 or TRBV12-4 to TRBJ2-1, with D maybe TRBD2 (6 bases). V dropped 1 base and J dropped 2 bases, with 12 bases sitting between them. The length of the CDR3 is 16 residues. The CDR3: CASSLGGEDPYNEQFF. The CDR3 DNA reads as TGTGCCAGCAGTTTAGGGGGGGAGGACCCCTACAATGAGCAGTTCTTC.

The chain is built from TRBV29-1 and TRBJ2-3, with 8 bases fitting TRBD2. V shed 8 bases, J shed 6 bases, and the junction held 7 bases outside the gene matches. CDR1 and CDR2 (germline): SQVTM, ANQGSEA. The CDR3 has 12 amino acids. As DNA, the CDR3 is TGCAGCACCGGGACTAGTATGGATACGCAGTATTTT. Translating gives CSTGTSMDTQYF.

This clonotype has a single count. The genes are TRBV20-1 and TRBJ1-1; D may be TRBD1 (5 bases). CDR3 size: 14 residues. V lost 0 bases and J 8 bases, leaving 16 bases between the germline ends. Germline lookup yields CDR1 DFQATT and CDR2 SNEGSKA (reference sequence). The CDR3 DNA follows: TGCAGTGCTAGAGACGCAACAGGCTCGTGGGAAGCTTTCTTT. Amino acids: CSARDATGSWEAFF.

The V and J genes are TRBV7-2 and TRBJ2-1; no definite D call. Germline V gene sequence: CDR1 SGHTA, CDR2 FQGNSA. The V gene lost 6 bases and the J gene lost 1 base, with 13 bases spanning the gap. This CDR3 is built from 15 residues. CDR3 sequence (DNA): TGTGCCAGCAGAATAAGTGGCGGATCCTACAATGAGCAGTTCTTC. Its translation is CASRISGGSYNEQFF.